This passage covers 15 T cell receptor beta chains from one sample sequenced in a study of control samples from healthy donors and cancer patients. Clones were read by immunoSEQ multiplex PCR, and TCRdb kept only the in-frame ones, dropping some. The sample records just under 150,000 clones, 80% to 95% being singletons. The specimen sequenced was blood. These TCRs come from a man younger than 40 in good health.

Remarks on this clone: The same CDR3 can be traced to other DNA sequences in this sample. J is TRBJ1-5 and V is TRBV28; TRBD1 agrees at 9 bases. CDR1 is MDHEN, CDR2 SYDVKM, per germline. Germline trimming cut 6 bases from V and 6 bases from J; bases unmatched to any gene: 6. The CDR3 consists of 14 residues. In DNA, the CDR3 is TGTGCCAGCAGCACCGGGACAGGGCTTCAGCCCCAGCATTTT. It codes for CASSTGTGLQPQHF.

V is TRBV5-4 and J is TRBJ2-2, with 7 bases fitting TRBD1. V gave up 3 bases and J gave up 5 bases; unmatched junction bases: 10. CDR1 and CDR2 (germline): SGHNT, YYREEE (reference sequence). CDR3 length: 16 residues. In DNA form, the CDR3 reads TGTGCCAGCAGCTCCTTCCAGGGGGTCGTAACCGGGGAGCTGTTTTTT. Its protein is CASSSFQGVVTGELFF.

The rearrangement links TRBV29-1 to TRBJ2-4; 11 bases are a match to TRBD2. The ends lost 2 bases at V and 1 base at J; junction bases unmatched: 10. This CDR3 has 18 residues. The germline CDR1 and CDR2 sequences are SQVTM and ANQGSEA. The CDR3 reads CSVESGSGGAGAKNIQYF. For the CDR3, the DNA is TGCAGCGTTGAAAGTGGTAGCGGGGGGGCCGGGGCCAAAAACATTCAGTACTTC.

The V gene is TRBV12-2, the J gene TRBJ1-2. TRBV12-2 is a listed pseudogene. CDR3 length: 11 amino acids. The CDR3 region is CASRLTGGYTF. The CDR3 coding sequence is TGTGCAAGTCGCTTAACGGGGGGCTACACCTTC.

The chain carries TRBV27 and TRBJ1-1; D may be TRBD1 (6 bases). Trimming pared 8 bases from V and 5 bases from J, leaving 15 bases between. Germline V gene sequence: CDR1 MNHEY, CDR2 SMNVEV (reference sequence). CDR3 length equals 13 residues. The CDR3 region is CASGRGAYTEAFF. CDR3 nucleotide sequence: TGTGCCAGCGGCCGGGGGGCCTATACTGAAGCTTTCTTT.

With regard to this clone: Other nucleotide sequences in the sample specify the same CDR3. The rearrangement links TRBV30 to TRBJ1-1, with D hard to call. The CDR3 spans 11 residues. V gave up 2 bases and J gave up 3 bases, with 4 bases separating them. CDR1 is GTSNPN, CDR2 SVGIG, per germline (reference sequence). CDR3 sequence reads: CAWSRDTEAFF. CDR3 nucleotides: TGTGCCTGGAGTCGAGACACTGAAGCTTTCTTT.

CDR3 nucleotide sequence: TGTGCCACCAGTGATGCGGGACAGGGGGTCAACTATGGCTACACCTTC. Protein: CATSDAGQGVNYGYTF. This chain links TRBV24-1 with TRBJ1-2, with 11 nucleotides matching TRBD1. V lost 3 bases and J lost 2; bases outside the gene matches: 4. Germline loops: CDR1 KGHDR, CDR2 SFDVKD. This CDR3 is built from 16 residues.

The CDR3 DNA is TGTGCCAGCAGCTCGGGAGGATCCGGGACAGGGGACGAGCAGTACTTC. It yields the protein CASSSGGSGTGDEQYF. V is TRBV5-4 and J is TRBJ2-7; 10 bases fit TRBD1. The CDR3 sequence is 16 residues long. With 3 bases clipped from V and 5 bases from J, the junction kept 11 bases outside the gene matches. The germline gives CDR1 SGHNT, CDR2 YYREEE (reference sequence).

V is TRBV19 and J is TRBJ2-3; a weak D match, TRBD1 (5 bases). This CDR3 contains 13 residues. Germline V gene data show CDR1 as LNHDA and CDR2 as SQIVND (reference sequence). V dropped 3 bases and J dropped 7 bases, with 11 bases sitting between them. CDR3 coding DNA: TGTGCCAGTAGTATTAAAAGGGGAAATACGCAGTATTTT. Protein sequence: CASSIKRGNTQYF.

The chain has TRBV30 and TRBJ2-2; 9 bases fit TRBD1. Germline CDR1 and CDR2: GTSNPN and SVGIG (reference sequence). This CDR3 is 17 amino acids long. Losses at the gene ends were 2 bases for V and 4 bases for J; bases not matched to a gene: 11. CDR3 coding DNA: TGTGCCTGGAGTTCTCGTTTCGGGACAGGGTTCACCGGGGAGCTGTTTTTT. Its translation: CAWSSRFGTGFTGELFF.

The chain carries TRBV29-1 and TRBJ2-7; D assignment may be TRBD1 or TRBD2 (5 bases each). The CDR3 runs to 13 residues. The germline CDR1 and CDR2 sequences are SQVTM and ANQGSEA. The CDR3 here is CATRGGGSYEQYF. The CDR3 coding sequence is TGCGCTACCCGGGGTGGGGGCTCCTACGAGCAGTACTTC.

The chain combines TRBV7-9 with TRBJ1-1; D is unresolved. The germline gives CDR1 SEHNR, CDR2 FQNEAQ (reference sequence). The CDR3 contains 13 residues. The ends were cut back, 1 base at V and 9 bases at J, with 12 bases in the middle. The CDR3 spells CASSLGDLGKAFF. CDR3 coding DNA: TGTGCCAGCAGCTTAGGCGATCTGGGGAAAGCTTTCTTT. The complete variable domain, with remaining parts taken from reference TRBV7-9 and TRBJ1-1, reads DTGVSQNPRHKITKRGQNVTFRCDPISEHNRLYWYRQTLGQGPEFLTYFQNEAQLEKSRLLSDRFSAERPKGSFSTLEIQRTEQGDSAMYLCASSLGDLGKAFFGQGTRLTVV.

V is TRBV11-2 and J is TRBJ1-6; 9 bases match TRBD1. Unmatched junction bases numbered 15, after V lost 5 bases and J lost 10 bases. CDR3 length equals 17 residues. The germline V gene encodes CDR1 SGHAT and CDR2 FQNNGV. The CDR3 loop is CASSRREPGQGFSPLHF. CDR3 nucleotides: TGTGCCAGCAGCCGACGAGAACCGGGACAGGGTTTCTCACCCCTCCACTTT.

The chain couples TRBV6-4 to TRBJ2-1; no reliable D call. The CDR3 runs to 13 residues. CDR1 is MRHNA, CDR2 SNTAGT, per germline. V dropped 5 bases and J dropped 4 bases, with 9 bases sitting between them. The CDR3 loop is CASSPTEYNEQFF. The CDR3 coding sequence is TGTGCCAGCAGTCCAACAGAATACAATGAGCAGTTCTTC.

This sequence joins TRBV19 and TRBJ1-1, with D tentatively TRBD1 (5 bases). The V end lost 8 bases, the J end lost 1 base, and 11 bases lay between the germline ends. The CDR3 runs 13 residues. Germline V CDR1 and CDR2: LNHDA, SQIVND (reference sequence). CDR3 DNA sequence: TGTGCCAGTGAAAAACAGGAGAACACTGAAGCTTTCTTT. Translated: CASEKQENTEAFF.